Listed here are 31 T cell receptor beta chains from one sample, sequenced in a study of identical twins. TCRdb processed the 5' RACE reads anew with MiXCR; each CDR3 protein has one entry. The sample contains roughly 700,000 distinct CDR3 sequences, 8.5% to 9.5% of which appear only once. This sample also appeared in a second study, on yellow fever vaccine responses in identical twins.

The sequencing input was PBMCs. Receptors were obtained from a young woman in good health.

The chain links TRBV7-8 to TRBJ2-5, with unresolved D. CDR1 and CDR2 from the germline V gene are SGHVS and FQNEAQ. Trimming took off 5 bases at V and 7 bases at J, with 17 bases between the two ends. The CDR3 is 14 residues long. In DNA, the CDR3 is TGTGCCAGCAGCCTCTTGGACCGAGCAGTGACCCAGTACTTC. Its translation: CASSLLDRAVTQYF.

This chain joins TRBV29-1 and TRBJ2-3; a weak D match, TRBD2 (5 bases). Per the germline V gene, CDR1 is SQVTM and CDR2 is ANQGSEA. The CDR3 has 12 residues. Trimming took 4 bases from V and 3 from J, leaving 8 bases between them. In DNA, the CDR3 is TGCAGCGTTGGGAGGTTGACAGATACGCAGTATTTT. Protein sequence: CSVGRLTDTQYF.

This clonotype turned up a few times. The chain has TRBV7-9 and TRBJ2-7; D assignment may be TRBD1 or TRBD2 (5 bases each). Trimming removed 3 bases at V and 6 bases at J, with 12 bases between. CDR3 length: 13 residues. In germline, CDR1 is SEHNR, CDR2 FQNEAQ (reference sequence). In DNA, the CDR3 is TGTGCCAGCAGCTTGCCCCCGAGGGGCGAGCAGTACTTC. Protein: CASSLPPRGEQYF.

This clonotype appeared many times. The chain employs TRBV3-1 and TRBJ1-5; no clear D gene. The CDR3 loop spans 14 amino acids. CDR1 LGHDT and CDR2 YNNKEL come from the germline V gene (reference sequence). V lost 6 bases to trimming and J lost 3 bases, with 12 bases between them. CDR3 DNA sequence: TGTGCCAGCAGTCTTCGACAAGTCAATCAGCCCCAGCATTTT. Translated: CASSLRQVNQPQHF.

The chain couples TRBV7-9 to TRBJ1-2; D unclear. The CDR3 extends over 15 amino acids. V was shortened by 3 bases and J by 0 bases, with 11 bases between the two germline ends. CDR1 and CDR2 from the germline V gene are SEHNR and FQNEAQ (reference sequence). DNA for the CDR3: TGTGCCAGCAGCTTGGGTACAGTCTCTAACTATGGCTACACCTTC. This sequence encodes CASSLGTVSNYGYTF.

The rearrangement uses TRBV9 and TRBJ2-3, with D perhaps matching TRBD2 (5 bases). Germline CDR1 is SGDLS and CDR2 is YYNGEE. Between the trimmed V and J ends, which lost 3 bases and 0 bases, there was a span of 14 bases. CDR3 length: 16 amino acids. The DNA of the CDR3 is TGTGCCAGCAGCGCCTATCTAGCCCAAAGCACAGATACGCAGTATTTT. Protein product: CASSAYLAQSTDTQYF. Full variable domain (outside the CDR3, taken from reference TRBV9 and TRBJ2-3): DSGVTQTPKHLITATGQRVTLRCSPRSGDLSVYWYQQSLDQGLQFLIQYYNGEERAKGNILERFSAQQFPDLHSELNLSSLELGDSALYFCASSAYLAQSTDTQYFGPGTRLTVL.

The V gene is TRBV6-1, the J gene TRBJ2-7, with 11 positions matching TRBD1. V dropped 6 bases and J dropped 1; count of bases not matched to a gene: 8. CDR1 and CDR2 from the germline V gene are MNHNS and SASEGT. This CDR3 has 16 amino acids. The CDR3: CASSPGTGGISYEQYF. Here the CDR3 DNA reads TGTGCCAGCAGCCCCGGGACAGGGGGTATTTCCTACGAGCAGTACTTC.

This clonotype was seen only a few times. The chain recombines TRBV12-3 or TRBV12-4 with TRBJ2-7, with D hard to call. The CDR3 extends over 13 amino acids. The V end was cut by 3 bases, the J end by 3 bases, with 9 bases between. The CDR3 bases are TGTGCCAGCAGTTTGTTTTTGTACTACGAGCAGTACTTC. As protein: CASSLFLYYEQYF.

There are a few counts of this clonotype. The V gene is TRBV12-3 or TRBV12-4, the J gene TRBJ2-1, with 13 bases aligning to TRBD2. J was trimmed by 9 bases and V by 3 bases; bases with no gene match: 8. The CDR3 is 16 residues long. CDR3 coding DNA: TGTGCCAGCAGTTTCCAACTAGCGGGGGGGCGGGGTGAGCAGTTCTTC. Amino acid sequence: CASSFQLAGGRGEQFF.

The table lists this clonotype with many counts. One end of the junction fails to match germline, which may point to a read error. The chain employs TRBV20-1 and TRBJ2-7; 7 nucleotides match TRBD2. This CDR3 has 15 amino acids. In germline, CDR1 is DFQATT, CDR2 SNEGSKA (reference sequence). This CDR3 reads CSAGDISGASYEQYF. In DNA, the CDR3 is TGCAGTGCTGGAGACATCAGCGGGGCTTCATACGAGCAGTACTTC.

This clonotype showed up many times. This chain links TRBV5-1 with TRBJ2-1, with a possible D match to TRBD2 (5 bases). The CDR3 totals 15 residues. The V end was cut by 2 bases, the J end by 0 bases, with 9 bases between. CDR1 and CDR2 from the germline V gene are SGHRS and YFSETQ. CDR3 coding DNA: TGCGCCAGCAGCTTTGGCGGGCCCTCCTACAATGAGCAGTTCTTC. Protein: CASSFGGPSYNEQFF. Variable domain in full (rest from reference TRBV5-1 and TRBJ2-1): KAGVTQTPRYLIKTRGQQVTLSCSPISGHRSVSWYQQTPGQGLQFLFEYFSETQRNKGNFPGRFSGRQFSNSRSEMNVSTLELGDSALYLCASSFGGPSYNEQFFGPGTRLTVL.

This clonotype was observed a handful of times. The V gene is TRBV28, the J gene TRBJ2-2; TRBD1 might be the D (5 bases). Trimming removed 3 bases at V and 5 bases at J, with 10 bases between. The V gene's germline CDR1 is MDHEN and CDR2 SYDVKM. This CDR3 has 14 residues. Written as DNA, the CDR3 is TGTGCCAGCAGTTTCACTCAGGGTACCGGGGAGCTGTTTTTT. As protein: CASSFTQGTGELFF.

In this sample, this clonotype turned up a few times. The chain uses TRBV12-3 or TRBV12-4 and TRBJ1-3, with D unclear. The V end was cut by 4 bases, the J end by 7 bases, with 5 bases between. The CDR3 consists of 11 residues. The CDR3 DNA reads as TGTGCCAGCAGTTCAACTAACACCATATATTTT. Its translation is CASSSTNTIYF.

There are a few counts of this clonotype. CDR3 protein: CASSLWSGGQNEQYF. The CDR3 DNA sequence: TGTGCCAGCAGTTTATGGTCGGGGGGGCAGAACGAGCAGTACTTC. V is TRBV28 and J is TRBJ2-7; TRBD2 agrees at 8 bases. V dropped 0 bases and J dropped 5; count of bases not matched to a gene: 6. Germline values: CDR1 MDHEN, CDR2 SYDVKM. The CDR3 is made up of 15 amino acids. The full variable domain, its missing parts supplied by reference TRBV28 and TRBJ2-7, is DVKVTQSSRYLVKRTGEKVFLECVQDMDHENMFWYRQDPGLGLRLIYFSYDVKMKEKGDIPEGYSVSREKKERFSLILESASTNQTSMYLCASSLWSGGQNEQYFGPGTRLTVT.

As regards this clonotype: One end of the junction varies from germline; a read error may be responsible. V gene TRBV12-3 or TRBV12-4 combines with J gene TRBJ2-2; the match to TRBD2 covers 14 bases. This CDR3 is built from 18 residues. The CDR3 here is CAISFKGLAGANTGELFF. CDR3 coding DNA: TGTGCCATCAGTTTTAAGGGACTAGCGGGAGCAAACACCGGGGAGCTGTTTTTT.

This clonotype has ten or more counts. The V gene is TRBV6-5, the J gene TRBJ2-2, with a possible D match to TRBD1 (7 bases). Trimming shortened V by 7 bases and J by 6 bases, and 39 bases separated the two germline ends. Germline V CDR1 and CDR2: MNHEY, SVGAGI. The CDR3 totals 22 residues. CDR3: CASMAGQTYQTPKGPPAGELFF. In nucleotides, the CDR3 is TGTGCCAGCATGGCGGGACAGACCTACCAAACTCCTAAGGGACCGCCTGCCGGGGAGCTGTTTTTT.

This clonotype has a handful of counts. This chain uses TRBV18 with TRBJ2-2, with D perhaps TRBD2 (5 bases). This CDR3 has 18 residues. Trimming left V 1 base short and J 7 bases short, with 22 bases between. CDR1 and CDR2 (germline): KGHSH, LQKENI. Written as DNA, the CDR3 is TGTGCCAGCTCACCACGGGAGACTTTAGTTACCAGTGGCGGGGAGCTGTTTTTT. It specifies CASSPRETLVTSGGELFF.

The chain carries TRBV3-1 and TRBJ2-2; tentative D call: TRBD2 (5 bases). CDR1 and CDR2 from the germline V gene are LGHDT and YNNKEL (reference sequence). Trimming pared 0 bases from V and 5 bases from J, leaving 19 bases between. There are 18 residues in the CDR3. The CDR3 region is CASSQDSVRLTSTGELFF. In DNA, the CDR3 is TGTGCCAGCAGCCAAGATTCGGTGCGACTAACCTCTACCGGGGAGCTGTTTTTT.

This chain uses TRBV12-3 or TRBV12-4 with TRBJ1-2; D remains ambiguous. This CDR3 comprises 14 residues. The V gene lost 8 bases and the J gene lost 5 bases, with 18 bases spanning the gap. The chain's CDR3 is CASALASAGYGYTF. In nucleotides, the CDR3 is TGTGCCAGCGCCCTGGCCTCGGCGGGTTATGGCTACACCTTC.

V usage is TRBV6-1 and J usage is TRBJ1-2; D is unresolved. The CDR3 runs 13 residues. Germline V lookup: CDR1 MNHNS, CDR2 SASEGT. Trimming shortened V by 6 bases and J by 8 bases, and 16 bases separated the two germline ends. CDR3 sequence: CASRGPLAAGYTF. DNA for the CDR3: TGTGCCAGCAGAGGACCCCTGGCGGCCGGCTACACCTTC.

This sequence joins TRBV19 and TRBJ2-1; 11 bases line up with TRBD2. The CDR3 spans 17 residues. CDR1 is LNHDA, CDR2 SQIVND, per germline (reference sequence). Trimming removed 0 bases from V and 4 bases from J; junction bases left unmatched: 5. The CDR3 sequence is CASSIEWSSGGYNEQFF. DNA for the CDR3: TGTGCCAGTAGTATAGAATGGTCTAGCGGGGGGTACAATGAGCAGTTCTTC.

This clonotype came up a few times. The chain has TRBV28 and TRBJ2-2, with 8 bases aligning to TRBD1. CDR3 length: 15 amino acids. From germline, CDR1 is MDHEN and CDR2 SYDVKM. Trimming cost V 5 bases and J 3 bases; bases outside gene matches: 5. In DNA, the CDR3 is TGTGCCAGCAGTCTAATGGACAGGGACACCGGGGAGCTGTTTTTT. This gives the protein CASSLMDRDTGELFF.

This clonotype appeared a few times. The J gene is TRBJ2-5, the V gene TRBV7-2, with 7 bases fitting TRBD1. The CDR3 runs 14 residues. Trimming cost V 5 bases and J 4 bases; bases outside gene matches: 7. Germline V gene sequence: CDR1 SGHTA, CDR2 FQGNSA. CDR3 loop: CASSLLTGLETQYF. DNA for the CDR3: TGTGCCAGCAGCCTCCTGACAGGGTTAGAGACCCAGTACTTC.

This clonotype was counted ten times or more. The chain combines TRBV24-1 with TRBJ2-2; TRBD2 might be the D (6 bases). The CDR3 extends over 15 amino acids. Germline V CDR1 and CDR2: KGHDR, SFDVKD. With 2 bases removed from V and 5 bases from J, the gap between germline ends came to 11 bases. The CDR3 DNA is TGTGCCACCAGTGATTCCAGGAGGGAGACCGGGGAGCTGTTTTTT. This gives the protein CATSDSRRETGELFF.

This clonotype was recorded a few times. V usage is TRBV7-2 and J usage is TRBJ2-7; 9 positions agree with TRBD2. This CDR3 contains 16 residues. The junction had 6 bases not matched to a gene; V was cut back by 2 bases and J by 1 base. CDR1 is SGHTA, CDR2 FQGNSA, per germline. Written as DNA, the CDR3 is TGTGCCAGCAGCTTACCACTAGCGGGTTTATCCTACGAGCAGTACTTC. Translated, it gives CASSLPLAGLSYEQYF.

V and J are TRBV20-1 and TRBJ1-2; 7 bases agree with TRBD1. V gave up 1 base and J gave up 2 bases; unmatched junction bases: 1. CDR3 size: 13 residues. Per the germline V gene, CDR1 is DFQATT and CDR2 is SNEGSKA (reference sequence). CDR3 in amino acids: CSARVGQNYGYTF. CDR3 nucleotides: TGCAGTGCTAGAGTGGGACAGAACTATGGCTACACCTTC.

This clonotype was counted at least ten times. V is TRBV20-1 and J is TRBJ2-1; the match to TRBD1 covers 7 bases. Germline values: CDR1 DFQATT, CDR2 SNEGSKA (reference sequence). J lost 5 bases, V lost 7 bases, and 11 bases had no gene match. CDR3 size: 14 residues. The CDR3 DNA sequence: TGCAGTGGGAGAGGCGAGGGGGCTCACAATGAGCAGTTCTTC. Its protein is CSGRGEGAHNEQFF.

This clonotype has more than one count but fewer than ten. The chain is built from TRBV19 and TRBJ2-2; D gene uncertain. Germline V CDR1 and CDR2: LNHDA, SQIVND (reference sequence). The CDR3 is 13 amino acids. With 6 bases removed from V and 1 base from J, the gap between germline ends came to 6 bases. In nucleotides, the CDR3 is TGTGCCAGTAGGCGCGAGAACACCGGGGAGCTGTTTTTT. The encoded protein is CASRRENTGELFF. Using reference TRBV19 and TRBJ2-2 for the parts outside the CDR3, the full variable domain is DGGITQSPKYLFRKEGQNVTLSCEQNLNHDAMYWYRQDPGQGLRLIYYSQIVNDFQKGDIAEGYSVSREKKESFPLTVTSAQKNPTAFYLCASRRENTGELFFGEGSRLTVL.

This chain uses TRBV6-2 or TRBV6-3 with TRBJ2-5, with TRBD1 matching over 7 bases. Germline-derived CDR1 and CDR2 are MNHEY and SVGEGT. Trimming at V came to 0 bases and at J to 5 bases, leaving 6 bases not matched to a gene. This CDR3 has 15 residues. CDR3 region: CASSYSGTAWETQYF. In DNA form, the CDR3 reads TGTGCCAGCAGTTACTCCGGGACAGCGTGGGAGACCCAGTACTTC.

The rearrangement joins TRBV11-3 to TRBJ2-5, with 10 bases aligning to TRBD1. The CDR3 contains 16 residues. Trimming cost V 5 bases and J 5 bases; bases outside gene matches: 11. Per germline, CDR1 SGHNT and CDR2 YENEEA. The CDR3, as DNA: TGTGCCAGCAGCGCCGAGCCGGGACAGGGGACGGAGACCCAGTACTTC. It codes for CASSAEPGQGTETQYF.

This clonotype was seen many times. The chain recombines TRBV12-3 or TRBV12-4 with TRBJ2-7, with no clear D. CDR3 length: 15 residues. Deletions cut 1 base from V and 0 bases from J, with 10 bases between. In DNA form, the CDR3 reads TGTGCCAGCAGTTTAGAGGCAATGAGCTCCTACGAGCAGTACTTC. Translated, it gives CASSLEAMSSYEQYF.